Presented here are 15 T cell receptor beta chains from one specimen sequenced in a study of CD8 T cells in Susac syndrome (dated by TCRdb to between 2019 and 2020). Libraries came from the immunoSEQ multiplex PCR assay. RNA was extracted with the RNeasy kit and roughly 0.5 to 1 ug was reverse transcribed using random hexamers. The public reads were quality trimmed at Q25 with fastp and then assembled into clones with MiXCR by TCRdb, keeping productive beta chains. CDR3 protein duplicates are merged, each entry listing the most common genes and DNA. The sample table records approximately 120,000 distinct CDR3 sequences; around 90% of these occur just once. Jointly, the top ten make up over 0.2% of the sample. Sequencing was done on a sample of CD8+ T cells from PBMCs. The receptor source for this set is a human donor with multiple sclerosis.

The chain recombines TRBV30 with TRBJ1-1; tentatively, D is TRBD1 (6 bases). This CDR3 has 11 residues. Germline assignment: CDR1 GTSNPN and CDR2 SVGIG (reference sequence). Trimming took off 8 bases at V and 5 bases at J, with 12 bases between the two ends. DNA of the CDR3: TGTGCCGGGGGCACATGGACTGAAGCTTTCTTT. As protein: CAGGTWTEAFF.

This chain links TRBV20-1 with TRBJ1-1; D not certain. The V gene's germline CDR1 is DFQATT and CDR2 SNEGSKA (reference sequence). V was shortened by 5 bases and J by 11 bases, with 9 bases between the two germline ends. CDR3 size: 9 residues. The CDR3 DNA reads as TGCAGTGCTTACTTCGGGGCTTTCTTT. Protein: CSAYFGAFF.

This clonotype was found once. This rearrangement joins TRBV27 to TRBJ1-2; D not resolved. V gave up 4 bases and J gave up 0 bases, with 6 bases separating them. The CDR3 loop spans 13 amino acids. Germline CDR1 is MNHEY and CDR2 is SMNVEV (reference sequence). DNA for the CDR3: TGTGCCAGCAGTTGGACGGCTAACTATGGCTACACCTTC. It translates to CASSWTANYGYTF.

This chain uses TRBV23-1 with TRBJ1-2, with 8 bases that match TRBD1. TRBV23-1 carries the ORF label, with uncertain function. The V and J ends lost 7 bases and 4 bases, in that order; junction bases with no gene match: 5. The CDR3 sequence is 13 residues long. DNA of the CDR3: TGCGCCAGCAATGAGACAGGGGTCTATGGCTACACCTTC. Protein sequence: CASNETGVYGYTF.

This chain uses TRBV28 with TRBJ2-5; 10 nucleotides match TRBD2. The CDR3 has 17 residues. Germline V gene data show CDR1 as MDHEN and CDR2 as SYDVKM. J gave up 4 bases and V 3 bases, and 11 bases lay outside the gene matches. In nucleotides, the CDR3 is TGTGCCAGCAGTTTTCTAGGTGGACTAGCGGCAGGAGAGACCCAGTACTTC. This translates into CASSFLGGLAAGETQYF. The full variable domain, completed using reference TRBV28 and TRBJ2-5, is DVKVTQSSRYLVKRTGEKVFLECVQDMDHENMFWYRQDPGLGLRLIYFSYDVKMKEKGDIPEGYSVSREKKERFSLILESASTNQTSMYLCASSFLGGLAAGETQYFGPGTRLLVL.

CDR3 in amino acids: CSAGFGQGNDYGYTF. The CDR3 nucleotides are TGCAGTGCGGGGTTCGGACAGGGCAACGACTATGGCTACACCTTC. The V gene is TRBV20-1, the J gene TRBJ1-2, with 8 bases aligning to TRBD1. This CDR3 contains 15 residues. Per the germline V gene, CDR1 is DFQATT and CDR2 is SNEGSKA (reference sequence). V gave up 6 bases and J gave up 3 bases; unmatched junction bases: 12.

The chain combines TRBV27 with TRBJ1-1; tentatively, D is TRBD1 (5 bases). The ends were cut back, 0 bases at V and 0 bases at J, with 5 bases in the middle. CDR3 size: 14 residues. Germline V lookup: CDR1 MNHEY, CDR2 SMNVEV (reference sequence). The CDR3 coding sequence is TGTGCCAGCAGTTTATCGACAGTGAACACTGAAGCTTTCTTT. Translated, it gives CASSLSTVNTEAFF.

The V call is TRBV2, the J call TRBJ1-3; 8 bases map to TRBD1. This CDR3 comprises 14 residues. The V segment lost 5 bases and the J segment 7 bases; nucleotides outside the gene matches: 7. Germline loops: CDR1 SNHLY, CDR2 FYNNEI. The CDR3 DNA reads TGTGCCAGCAGTCCTGACAGGGGTTGGAACACCATATATTTT. This translates into CASSPDRGWNTIYF.

The rearrangement joins TRBV27 to TRBJ2-2; 10 positions agree with TRBD2. J gave up 6 bases and V 2 bases, and 6 bases lay outside the gene matches. Germline CDR1 is MNHEY and CDR2 is SMNVEV (reference sequence). The CDR3 contains 16 residues. The CDR3 bases are TGTGCCAGCAGTTTAGTGCGGACTAGCGGATCCGGGGAGCTGTTTTTT. Protein: CASSLVRTSGSGELFF.

The chain recombines TRBV27 with TRBJ1-1; TRBD1 agrees at 8 bases. V was clipped by 5 bases and J by 0 bases; unmatched bases: 8. Germline CDR1 is MNHEY and CDR2 is SMNVEV (reference sequence). The CDR3 spans 16 residues. The CDR3 reads CASSRQGRTLNTEAFF. The CDR3 DNA follows: TGTGCCAGCAGTCGACAGGGGCGGACGTTGAACACTGAAGCTTTCTTT.

This rearrangement joins TRBV27 to TRBJ1-5, with a tentative D call TRBD1 (5 bases). CDR1 is MNHEY and CDR2 is SMNVEV in the germline V gene (reference sequence). The CDR3 loop spans 14 amino acids. V lost 3 bases to trimming and J lost 4 bases, with 10 bases between them. The CDR3 here is CASSLGGGNQPQHF. Written as DNA, the CDR3 is TGTGCCAGCAGTTTGGGGGGAGGGAATCAGCCCCAGCATTTT.

The chain carries TRBV15 and TRBJ1-1; 7 nucleotides align to TRBD1. This CDR3 contains 18 residues. Germline-derived CDR1 and CDR2 are LNHNV and YYDKDF (reference sequence). Unmatched junction bases numbered 17, after V lost 5 bases and J lost 2 bases. CDR3 DNA: TGTGCCACCAGCGGACTCACTTCGCAGGGGGGCCTAAACACTGAAGCTTTCTTT. Translating it yields CATSGLTSQGGLNTEAFF.

J is TRBJ2-7 and V is TRBV12-3 or TRBV12-4; D is perhaps TRBD1 or TRBD2 (5 bases each). The CDR3 length is 14 residues. Trimming removed 0 bases from V and 4 bases from J, with 10 bases in between. In nucleotides, the CDR3 is TGTGCCAGCAGTTTAGCGGGGACGGATTACGAGCAGTACTTC. Residues: CASSLAGTDYEQYF.

This chain connects TRBV14 to TRBJ2-7, with 7 bases fitting TRBD1. This CDR3 is 15 amino acids long. The ends lost 1 base at V and 2 bases at J; junction bases unmatched: 5. Germline loops: CDR1 SGHDN, CDR2 FVKESK. The CDR3 DNA is TGTGCCAGCAGCCAAGGCTGGGACAGTACCTACGAGCAGTACTTC. It yields the protein CASSQGWDSTYEQYF. Looking up the rest from reference TRBV14 and TRBJ2-7 gives the full variable domain: EAGVTQFPSHSVIEKGQTVTLRCDPISGHDNLYWYRRVMGKEIKFLLHFVKESKQDESGMPNNRFLAERTGGTYSTLKVQPAELEDSGVYFCASSQGWDSTYEQYFGPGTRLTVT.

This clonotype was detected a few times. This chain links TRBV27 with TRBJ1-5, with D perhaps matching TRBD1 (6 bases). CDR1 is MNHEY and CDR2 is SMNVEV in the germline V gene (reference sequence). V was trimmed by 3 bases and J by 4 bases, leaving 10 bases between them. The CDR3 is made up of 14 amino acids. The CDR3 DNA follows: TGTGCCAGCAGTTTGGGGGGCCTAAATCAGCCCCAGCATTTT. Protein sequence: CASSLGGLNQPQHF.